What follows are 11 T cell receptor beta chains derived from one specimen sequenced in a study of T-cell memory formation after mild COVID-19. One entry per CDR3 protein results from TCRdb running MiXCR on the 5' RACE reads. This table holds a few hundred thousand distinct CDR3 sequences, roughly 27% found once. The sample taken for sequencing was PBMCs or a T cell subset sorted from them (not recorded which). These receptors were taken from an adult woman who had mild COVID-19 (a few samples of this study predate the infection). Cell type and time point are not known.

This clonotype was counted between two and nine times. The chain carries TRBV4-1 and TRBJ2-7; 9 bases match TRBD1. The CDR3 spans 15 residues. In germline, CDR1 is MGHRA, CDR2 YSYEKL. V dropped 4 bases and J dropped 4; count of bases not matched to a gene: 8. The CDR3 sequence is CASSPGGDRAYEQYF. For the CDR3, the DNA is TGCGCCAGCAGCCCTGGGGGGGACAGGGCGTACGAGCAGTACTTC.

This clonotype was recorded once. V is TRBV7-9 and J is TRBJ2-7; a weak D match, TRBD2 (5 bases). V lost 0 bases, J lost 6 bases, and 9 bases lay in between. CDR1 and CDR2 from the germline V gene are SEHNR and FQNEAQ (reference sequence). The CDR3 totals 13 residues. Here the CDR3 DNA reads TGTGCCAGCAGCTTAGCGGGAGAGGCCGAGCAGTACTTC. It specifies CASSLAGEAEQYF.

This sequence joins TRBV4-1 and TRBJ2-1; 10 bases match TRBD1. From germline, CDR1 is MGHRA and CDR2 YSYEKL. The CDR3 runs to 15 residues. The V segment lost 5 bases and the J segment 5 bases; nucleotides outside the gene matches: 6. The CDR3 reads CASSSPGTGDNEQFF. DNA of the CDR3: TGCGCCAGCAGCTCGCCCGGGACAGGGGACAATGAGCAGTTCTTC.

This clonotype has more than one count but fewer than ten. This chain links TRBV5-1 with TRBJ1-3; TRBD1 aligns across 7 bases. This CDR3 has 14 amino acids. In germline, CDR1 is SGHRS, CDR2 YFSETQ. J gave up 2 bases and V 4 bases, and 3 bases lay outside the gene matches. CDR3 nucleotide sequence: TGCGCCAGCAGCGTTACAGGGGCTGGAAACACCATATATTTT. Its protein product is CASSVTGAGNTIYF.

The rearrangement uses TRBV4-1 and TRBJ2-2; TRBD2 matches 13 bases. CDR1 is MGHRA, CDR2 YSYEKL, per germline. The CDR3 contains 16 residues. V was clipped by 3 bases and J by 6 bases; unmatched bases: 4. CDR3 residues: CASSHPTSGGAGELFF. In DNA, the CDR3 is TGCGCCAGCAGCCATCCCACTAGCGGGGGGGCCGGGGAGCTGTTTTTT.

This clonotype was observed a handful of times. This sequence joins TRBV6-6 and TRBJ2-2; D is tentatively TRBD1 or TRBD2 (5 bases each). The V gene's germline CDR1 is MNHNY and CDR2 SVGAGI (reference sequence). V lost 11 bases, J lost 1 base, and 17 bases lay in between. CDR3 length: 15 amino acids. The CDR3 nucleotides are TGTGCCGTCACTCTCGGGGCCCTGAACACCGGGGAGCTGTTTTTT. Translated, it gives CAVTLGALNTGELFF.

The chain joins TRBV6-2 or TRBV6-3 to TRBJ1-1; D might be TRBD1 (6 bases). CDR3 size: 15 residues. In germline, CDR1 is MNHEY, CDR2 SVGEGT. Trimming stripped 6 bases from V and 1 base from J, with 15 bases between. Here the CDR3 DNA reads TGTGCCAGCAGAGCCCAGGGGCCCGCGAACACTGAAGCTTTCTTT. Its protein product is CASRAQGPANTEAFF.

The rearrangement uses TRBV2 and TRBJ1-1, with 9 bases that match TRBD1. Germline-derived CDR1 and CDR2 are SNHLY and FYNNEI. The CDR3 covers 15 residues. Trimming cost V 5 bases and J 0 bases; bases outside gene matches: 4. DNA for the CDR3: TGTGCCAGCAGTTCACAGGGGGCCCTGAACACTGAAGCTTTCTTT. This codes for CASSSQGALNTEAFF. The full variable domain, completed using reference TRBV2 and TRBJ1-1, is EPEVTQTPSHQVTQMGQEVILRCVPISNHLYFYWYRQILGQKVEFLVSFYNNEISEKSEIFDDQFSVERPDGSNFTLKIRSTKLEDSAMYFCASSSQGALNTEAFFGQGTRLTVV.

This chain links TRBV12-3 or TRBV12-4 with TRBJ1-3; D unresolved. V dropped 5 bases and J dropped 0 bases, with 5 bases sitting between them. The CDR3 extends over 13 amino acids. CDR3 in DNA: TGTGCCAGCAGTGTCCTCTCTGGAAACACCATATATTTT. Its protein product is CASSVLSGNTIYF.

The chain employs TRBV6-2 or TRBV6-3 and TRBJ2-6, with unresolved D. CDR1 is MNHEY, CDR2 SVGEGT, per germline. V was trimmed by 2 bases and J by 4 bases, leaving 9 bases between them. The CDR3 runs to 15 residues. This CDR3 reads CASSYGVSGANVLTF. Here the CDR3 DNA reads TGTGCCAGCAGTTACGGGGTCTCCGGGGCCAACGTCCTGACTTTC.

There are a few counts of this clonotype. J is TRBJ2-3 and V is TRBV9; D gene unclear. The CDR3 contains 14 residues. Germline V gene lookup returns CDR1 SGDLS and CDR2 YYNGEE. V dropped 3 bases and J dropped 6 bases, with 14 bases sitting between them. CDR3 nucleotide sequence: TGTGCCAGCAGCGCTGGTCCTGTGCGTGATACGCAGTATTTT. It specifies CASSAGPVRDTQYF.